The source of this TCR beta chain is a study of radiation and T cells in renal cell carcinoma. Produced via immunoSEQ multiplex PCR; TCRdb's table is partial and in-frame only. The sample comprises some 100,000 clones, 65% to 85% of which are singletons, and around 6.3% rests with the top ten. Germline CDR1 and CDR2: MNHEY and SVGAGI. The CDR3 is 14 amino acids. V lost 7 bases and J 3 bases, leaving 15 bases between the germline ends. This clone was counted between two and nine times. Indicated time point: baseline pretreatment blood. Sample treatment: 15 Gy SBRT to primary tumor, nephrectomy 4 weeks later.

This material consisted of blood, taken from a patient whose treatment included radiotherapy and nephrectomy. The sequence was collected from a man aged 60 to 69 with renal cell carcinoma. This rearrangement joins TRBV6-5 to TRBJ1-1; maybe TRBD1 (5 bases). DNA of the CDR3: TGTGCCAGCACTCAGGGAAGAAGGGACACTGAAGCTTTCTTT. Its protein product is CASTQGRRDTEAFF.